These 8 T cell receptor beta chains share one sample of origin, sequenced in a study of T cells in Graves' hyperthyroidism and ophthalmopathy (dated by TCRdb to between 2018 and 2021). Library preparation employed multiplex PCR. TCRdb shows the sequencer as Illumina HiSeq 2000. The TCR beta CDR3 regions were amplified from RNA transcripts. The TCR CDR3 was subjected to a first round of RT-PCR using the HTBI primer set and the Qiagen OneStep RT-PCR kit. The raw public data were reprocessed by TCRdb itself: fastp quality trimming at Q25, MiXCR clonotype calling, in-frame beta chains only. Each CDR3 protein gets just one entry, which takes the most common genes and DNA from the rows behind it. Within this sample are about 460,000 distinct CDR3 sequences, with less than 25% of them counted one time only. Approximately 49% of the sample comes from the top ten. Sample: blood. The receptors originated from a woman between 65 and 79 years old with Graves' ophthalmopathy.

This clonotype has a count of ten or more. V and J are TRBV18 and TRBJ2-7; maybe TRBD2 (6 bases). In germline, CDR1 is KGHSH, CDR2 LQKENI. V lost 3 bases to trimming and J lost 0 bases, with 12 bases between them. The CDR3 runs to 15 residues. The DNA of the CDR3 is TGTGCCAGCTCACCGGGGGAGGTCGCCTCCTACGAGCAGTACTTC. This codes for CASSPGEVASYEQYF.

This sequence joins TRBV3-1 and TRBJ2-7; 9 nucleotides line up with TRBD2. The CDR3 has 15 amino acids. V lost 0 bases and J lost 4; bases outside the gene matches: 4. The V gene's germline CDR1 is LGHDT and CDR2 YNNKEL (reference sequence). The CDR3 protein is CASSQDASGAYEQYF. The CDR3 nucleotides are TGTGCCAGCAGCCAAGACGCTAGCGGGGCATACGAGCAGTACTTC.

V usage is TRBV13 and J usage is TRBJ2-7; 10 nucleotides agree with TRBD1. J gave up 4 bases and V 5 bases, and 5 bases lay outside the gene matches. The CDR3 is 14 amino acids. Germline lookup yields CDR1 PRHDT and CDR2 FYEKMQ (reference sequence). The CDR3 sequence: CASSLDRGRYEQYF. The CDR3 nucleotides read TGTGCCAGCAGCCTTGACAGGGGGCGGTACGAGCAGTACTTC.

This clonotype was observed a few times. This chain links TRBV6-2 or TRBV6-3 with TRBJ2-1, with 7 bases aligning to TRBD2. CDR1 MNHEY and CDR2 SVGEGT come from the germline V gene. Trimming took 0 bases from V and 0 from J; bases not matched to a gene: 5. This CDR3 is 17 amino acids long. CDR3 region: CASSYSRRESSYNEQFF. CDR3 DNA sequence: TGTGCCAGCAGTTACTCGCGGCGGGAGAGCTCCTACAATGAGCAGTTCTTC.

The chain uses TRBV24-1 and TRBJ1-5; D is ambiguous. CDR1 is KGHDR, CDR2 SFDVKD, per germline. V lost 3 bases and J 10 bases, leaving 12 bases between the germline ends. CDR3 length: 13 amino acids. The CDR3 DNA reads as TGTGCCACCAGTGATCCCTCGGGGAAACCCCAGCATTTT. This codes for CATSDPSGKPQHF.

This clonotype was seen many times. This CDR3 reads CASSLNVGSTDTQYF. The CDR3 DNA reads TGTGCCAGCAGTCTAAATGTGGGTAGCACAGATACGCAGTATTTT. The J gene is TRBJ2-3, the V gene TRBV11-2; D gene ambiguous. Trimming removed 6 bases at V and 0 bases at J, with 13 bases between. Per the germline V gene, CDR1 is SGHAT and CDR2 is FQNNGV. This CDR3 is built from 15 residues.

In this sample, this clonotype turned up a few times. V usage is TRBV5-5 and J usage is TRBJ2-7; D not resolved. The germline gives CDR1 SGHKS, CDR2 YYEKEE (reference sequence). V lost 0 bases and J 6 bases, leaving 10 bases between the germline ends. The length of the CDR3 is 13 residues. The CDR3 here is CASSLDPHSEQYF. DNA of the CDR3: TGTGCCAGCAGCTTGGATCCTCACAGCGAGCAGTACTTC.

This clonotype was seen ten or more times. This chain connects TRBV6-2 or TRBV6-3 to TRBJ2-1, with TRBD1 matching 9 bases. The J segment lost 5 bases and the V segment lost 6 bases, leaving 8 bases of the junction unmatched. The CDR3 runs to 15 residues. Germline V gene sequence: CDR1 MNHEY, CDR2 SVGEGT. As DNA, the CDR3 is TGTGCCAGCAGATTGGGACAGGGACATAACAATGAGCAGTTCTTC. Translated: CASRLGQGHNNEQFF.